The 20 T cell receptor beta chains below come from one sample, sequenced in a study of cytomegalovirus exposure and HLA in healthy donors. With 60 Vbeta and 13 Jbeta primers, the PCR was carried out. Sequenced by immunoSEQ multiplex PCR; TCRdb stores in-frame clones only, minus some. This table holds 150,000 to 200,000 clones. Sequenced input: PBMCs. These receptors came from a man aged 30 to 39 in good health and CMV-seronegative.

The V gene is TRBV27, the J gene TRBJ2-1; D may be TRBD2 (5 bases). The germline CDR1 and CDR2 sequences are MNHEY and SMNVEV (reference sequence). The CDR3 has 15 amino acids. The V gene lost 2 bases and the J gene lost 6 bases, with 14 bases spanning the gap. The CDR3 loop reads CASSLGRGLGNEQFF. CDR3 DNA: TGTGCCAGCAGTTTAGGGCGAGGGTTGGGCAATGAGCAGTTCTTC.

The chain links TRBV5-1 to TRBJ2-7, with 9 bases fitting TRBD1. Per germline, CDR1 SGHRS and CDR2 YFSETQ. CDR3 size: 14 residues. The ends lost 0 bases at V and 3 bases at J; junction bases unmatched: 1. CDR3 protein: CASSLGQGVYEQYF. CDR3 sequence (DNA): TGCGCCAGCAGCTTGGGACAGGGGGTCTACGAGCAGTACTTC.

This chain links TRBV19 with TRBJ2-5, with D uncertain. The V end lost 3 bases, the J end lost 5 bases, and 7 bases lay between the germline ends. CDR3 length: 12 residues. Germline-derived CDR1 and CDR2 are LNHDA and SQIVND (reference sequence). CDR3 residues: CASSMSRETQYF. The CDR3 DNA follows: TGTGCCAGTAGTATGTCGAGGGAGACCCAGTACTTC. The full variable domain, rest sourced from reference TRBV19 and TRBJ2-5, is DGGITQSPKYLFRKEGQNVTLSCEQNLNHDAMYWYRQDPGQGLRLIYYSQIVNDFQKGDIAEGYSVSREKKESFPLTVTSAQKNPTAFYLCASSMSRETQYFGPGTRLLVL.

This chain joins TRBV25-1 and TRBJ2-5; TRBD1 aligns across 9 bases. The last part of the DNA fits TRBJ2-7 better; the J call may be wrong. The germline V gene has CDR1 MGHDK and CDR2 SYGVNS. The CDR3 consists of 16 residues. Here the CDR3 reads CASSVPTGGLTYEQYF. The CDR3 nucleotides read TGTGCCAGCAGCGTACCAACAGGGGGCTTAACCTACGAGCAGTACTTC.

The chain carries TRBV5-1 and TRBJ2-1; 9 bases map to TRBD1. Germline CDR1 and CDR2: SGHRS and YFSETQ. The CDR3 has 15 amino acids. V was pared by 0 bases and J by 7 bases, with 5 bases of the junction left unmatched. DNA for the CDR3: TGCGCCAGCAGCTTGGCACAGGGGGCGAAAAATGAGCAGTTCTTC. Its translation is CASSLAQGAKNEQFF.

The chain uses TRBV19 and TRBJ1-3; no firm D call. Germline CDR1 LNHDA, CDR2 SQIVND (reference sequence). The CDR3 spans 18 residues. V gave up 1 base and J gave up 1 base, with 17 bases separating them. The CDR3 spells CASSIVNLWVGSGNTIYF. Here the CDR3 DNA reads TGTGCCAGTAGTATAGTTAATCTCTGGGTCGGGTCTGGAAACACCATATATTTT.

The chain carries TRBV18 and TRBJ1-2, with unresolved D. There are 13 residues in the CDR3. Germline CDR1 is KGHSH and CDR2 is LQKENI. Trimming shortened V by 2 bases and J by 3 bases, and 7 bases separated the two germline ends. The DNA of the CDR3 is TGTGCCAGCTCACCAACAGACGACTATGGCTACACCTTC. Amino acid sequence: CASSPTDDYGYTF.

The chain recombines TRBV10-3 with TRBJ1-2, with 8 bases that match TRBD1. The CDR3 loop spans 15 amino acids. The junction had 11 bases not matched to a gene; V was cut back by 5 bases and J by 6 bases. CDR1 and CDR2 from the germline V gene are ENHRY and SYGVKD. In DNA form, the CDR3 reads TGTGCCATCAGTCCTCAGGGGGCGAGGGGCGATGGCTACACCTTC. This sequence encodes CAISPQGARGDGYTF.

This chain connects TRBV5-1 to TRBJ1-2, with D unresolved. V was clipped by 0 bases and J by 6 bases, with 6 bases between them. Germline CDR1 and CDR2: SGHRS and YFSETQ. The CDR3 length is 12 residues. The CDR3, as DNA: TGCGCCAGCAGCTTGGGAGAGGATGGCTACACCTTC. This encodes CASSLGEDGYTF.

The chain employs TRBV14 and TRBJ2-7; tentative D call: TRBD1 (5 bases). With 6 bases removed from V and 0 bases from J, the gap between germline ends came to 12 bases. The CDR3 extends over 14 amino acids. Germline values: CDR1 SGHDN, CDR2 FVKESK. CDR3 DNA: TGTGCCAGCAGTCTTACAGGCAGCTCCTACGAGCAGTACTTC. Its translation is CASSLTGSSYEQYF.

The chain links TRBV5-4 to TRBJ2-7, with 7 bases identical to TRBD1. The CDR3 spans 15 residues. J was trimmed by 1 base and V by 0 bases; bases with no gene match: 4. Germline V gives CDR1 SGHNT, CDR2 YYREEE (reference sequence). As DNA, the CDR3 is TGTGCCAGCAGCTTGGCCCTGACAGGGTCCTACGAGCAGTACTTC. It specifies CASSLALTGSYEQYF. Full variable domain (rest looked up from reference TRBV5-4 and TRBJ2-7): ETGVTQSPTHLIKTRGQQVTLRCSSQSGHNTVSWYQQALGQGPQFIFQYYREEENGRGNFPPRFSGLQFPNYSSELNVNALELDDSALYLCASSLALTGSYEQYFGPGTRLTVT.

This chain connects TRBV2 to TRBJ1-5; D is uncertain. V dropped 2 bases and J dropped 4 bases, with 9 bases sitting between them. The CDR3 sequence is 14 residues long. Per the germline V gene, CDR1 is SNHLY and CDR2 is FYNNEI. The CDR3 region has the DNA TGTGCCAGCAGTGAAAGTCACAATAATCAGCCCCAGCATTTT. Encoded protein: CASSESHNNQPQHF.

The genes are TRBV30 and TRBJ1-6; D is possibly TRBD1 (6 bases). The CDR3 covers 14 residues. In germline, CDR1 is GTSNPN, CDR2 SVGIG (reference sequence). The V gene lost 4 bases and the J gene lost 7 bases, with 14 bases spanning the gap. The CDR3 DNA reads TGTGCCTGGAAGTCGGCAGGGGAGAATTCACCCCTCCACTTT. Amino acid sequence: CAWKSAGENSPLHF. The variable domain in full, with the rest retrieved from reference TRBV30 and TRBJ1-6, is SQTIHQWPATLVQPVGSPLSLECTVEGTSNPNLYWYRQAAGRGLQLLFYSVGIGQISSEVPQNLSASRPQDRQFILSSKKLLLSDSGFYLCAWKSAGENSPLHFGNGTRLTVT.

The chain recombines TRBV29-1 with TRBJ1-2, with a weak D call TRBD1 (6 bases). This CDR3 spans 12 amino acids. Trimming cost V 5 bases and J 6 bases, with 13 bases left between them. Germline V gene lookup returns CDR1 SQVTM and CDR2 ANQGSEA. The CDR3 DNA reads TGCAGCGTTTTTTGGGACATCGATGGCTACACCTTC. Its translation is CSVFWDIDGYTF.

The CDR3 DNA sequence: TGTGCCAGCAGCTTAGACCGGGTAAGGCCAAACCCCAACAATGAGCAGTTCTTC. It codes for CASSLDRVRPNPNNEQFF. The chain carries TRBV11-2 and TRBJ2-1; no firm D call. Germline CDR1 SGHAT, CDR2 FQNNGV. V dropped 0 bases and J dropped 5 bases, with 20 bases sitting between them. This CDR3 spans 18 amino acids.

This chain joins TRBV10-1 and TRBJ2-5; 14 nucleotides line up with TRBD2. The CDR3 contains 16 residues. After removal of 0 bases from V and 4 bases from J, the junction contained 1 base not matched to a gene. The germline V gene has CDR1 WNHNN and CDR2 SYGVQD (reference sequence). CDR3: CASSESGLAGVETQYF. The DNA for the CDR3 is TGCGCCAGCAGTGAGTCGGGACTAGCGGGAGTAGAGACCCAGTACTTC.

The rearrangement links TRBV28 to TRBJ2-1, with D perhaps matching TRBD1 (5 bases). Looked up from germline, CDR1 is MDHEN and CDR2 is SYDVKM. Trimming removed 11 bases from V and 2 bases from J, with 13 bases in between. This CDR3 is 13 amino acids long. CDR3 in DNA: TGTGCCGGCACGACAGAGACCTACAATGAGCAGTTCTTC. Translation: CAGTTETYNEQFF.

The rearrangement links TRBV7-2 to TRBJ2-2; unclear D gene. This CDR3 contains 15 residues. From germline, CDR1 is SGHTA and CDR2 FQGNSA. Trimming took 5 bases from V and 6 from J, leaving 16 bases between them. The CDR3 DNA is TGTGCCAGCAGCCTCCCGTCTCTGGCGGCCGGGGAGCTGTTTTTT. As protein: CASSLPSLAAGELFF.

CDR3 sequence (DNA): TGTGCCTGGAGCAGCACAGGGCGAAGTGGCTACACCTTC. It translates to CAWSSTGRSGYTF. This chain links TRBV30 with TRBJ1-2, with D perhaps matching TRBD1 (6 bases). V lost 3 bases and J 7 bases, leaving 15 bases between the germline ends. CDR3 size: 13 residues. Germline CDR1 GTSNPN, CDR2 SVGIG (reference sequence).

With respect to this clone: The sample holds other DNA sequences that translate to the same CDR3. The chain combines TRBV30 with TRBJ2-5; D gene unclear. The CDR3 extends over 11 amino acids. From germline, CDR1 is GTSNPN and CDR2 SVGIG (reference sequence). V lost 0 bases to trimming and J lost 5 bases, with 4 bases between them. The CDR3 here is CAWSVRETQYF. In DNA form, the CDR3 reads TGTGCCTGGAGTGTGAGGGAGACCCAGTACTTC.